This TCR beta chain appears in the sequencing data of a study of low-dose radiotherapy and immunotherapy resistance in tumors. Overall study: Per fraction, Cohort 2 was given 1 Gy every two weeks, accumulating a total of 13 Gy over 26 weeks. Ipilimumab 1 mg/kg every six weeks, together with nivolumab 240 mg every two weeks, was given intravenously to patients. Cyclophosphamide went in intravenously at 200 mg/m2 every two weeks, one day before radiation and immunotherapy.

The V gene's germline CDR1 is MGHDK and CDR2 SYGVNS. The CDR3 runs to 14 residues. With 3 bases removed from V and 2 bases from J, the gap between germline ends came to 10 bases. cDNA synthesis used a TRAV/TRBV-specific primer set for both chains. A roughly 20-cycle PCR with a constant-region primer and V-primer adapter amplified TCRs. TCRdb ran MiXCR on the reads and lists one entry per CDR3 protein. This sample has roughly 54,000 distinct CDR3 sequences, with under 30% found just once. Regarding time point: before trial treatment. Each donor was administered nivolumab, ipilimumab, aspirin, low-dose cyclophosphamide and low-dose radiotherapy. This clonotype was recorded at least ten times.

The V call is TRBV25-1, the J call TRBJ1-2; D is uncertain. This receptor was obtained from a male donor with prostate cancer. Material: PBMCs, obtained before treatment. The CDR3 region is CASSDVSRNYGYTF. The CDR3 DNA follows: TGTGCCAGCAGTGATGTTTCCAGAAACTATGGCTACACCTTC.